A single sample gave rise to the 8 T cell receptor beta chains below, sequenced in a study of Ad26.COV2.S vaccination and SARS-CoV-2 variants. Stated treatment: around 19 received Ad26.COV2.S at low or high dose, single or two shots; a few received placebo; per-sample allocation not given. On day 63 after the first injection, vaccine and placebo recipients gave samples. Measured with immunoSEQ multiplex PCR; TCRdb has only the in-frame clones, and not every one. The table has 440,000 or so clones, roughly nine tenths seen once. Here the sequenced sample was peripheral blood, taken in a trial of Ad26.COV2.S vaccine versus placebo. Receptors were obtained from a person between 18 and 65 years old who received the Ad26.COV2.S COVID-19 vaccine or a placebo.

V and J are TRBV7-9 and TRBJ2-5; 8 nucleotides align to TRBD2. V was clipped by 5 bases and J by 1 base; unmatched bases: 12. CDR1 is SEHNR, CDR2 FQNEAQ, per germline (reference sequence). The CDR3 sequence is 17 residues long. The CDR3 protein is CASSPPSALAGQETQYF. CDR3 in DNA: TGTGCCAGCAGCCCGCCTTCAGCCCTAGCGGGCCAAGAGACCCAGTACTTC.

The rearrangement joins TRBV6-6 to TRBJ1-2; D call uncertain. Looked up from germline, CDR1 is MNHNY and CDR2 is SVGAGI (reference sequence). Between the trimmed V and J ends, which lost 0 bases and 8 bases, there was a span of 7 bases. The CDR3 totals 12 residues. The CDR3 reads CASSYSGAGYTF. The CDR3 DNA is TGTGCCAGCAGTTACTCGGGAGCCGGCTACACCTTC.

This chain's CDR3 is CSVELGLAMSEQFF. CDR3 in DNA: TGCAGCGTTGAGTTGGGACTAGCAATGTCTGAGCAGTTCTTC. The chain recombines TRBV29-1 with TRBJ2-1, with 9 bases aligning to TRBD2. The CDR3 length is 14 residues. Germline V CDR1 and CDR2: SQVTM, ANQGSEA. J gave up 9 bases and V 3 bases, and 9 bases lay outside the gene matches.

The V gene is TRBV18, the J gene TRBJ2-1; the D is unclear. The CDR3 runs 13 residues. V lost 3 bases, J lost 5 bases, and 8 bases lay in between. CDR1 and CDR2 (germline): KGHSH, LQKENI. This CDR3 is CASSPLTHNEQFF. DNA for the CDR3: TGTGCCAGCTCACCTTTAACCCACAATGAGCAGTTCTTC.

This CDR3 reads CASSLEGAGTGELFF. The CDR3 nucleotides read TGCGCCAGCAGCTTGGAGGGGGCGGGGACCGGGGAGCTGTTTTTT. The chain employs TRBV5-1 and TRBJ2-2; D may be TRBD1 (7 bases). CDR3 length equals 15 residues. The V gene lost 0 bases and the J gene lost 5 bases, with 11 bases spanning the gap. CDR1 is SGHRS, CDR2 YFSETQ, per germline.

The chain employs TRBV9 and TRBJ1-2; TRBD1 might be the D (6 bases). Germline V gene sequence: CDR1 SGDLS, CDR2 YYNGEE. The CDR3 has 14 amino acids. The germline V and J ends were trimmed by 4 bases and 4 bases, with 14 bases remaining between them. The CDR3 sequence: CASSPSTGAYGYTF. CDR3 sequence (DNA): TGTGCCAGCAGCCCGTCGACAGGCGCCTATGGCTACACCTTC.

Here the CDR3 DNA reads TGTGCCAGCAGTGACAGCCCGAGCTCTGGAAACACCATATATTTT. It encodes CASSDSPSSGNTIYF. The chain joins TRBV6-1 to TRBJ1-3; D not resolved. The CDR3 covers 15 residues. Germline CDR1 is MNHNS and CDR2 is SASEGT. The V end was cut by 3 bases, the J end by 0 bases, with 9 bases between.

This clone appeared once. The chain has TRBV28 and TRBJ2-4; a weak D match, TRBD2 (7 bases). The CDR3 sequence is 16 residues long. V lost 3 bases to trimming and J lost 6 bases, with 18 bases between them. Per the germline V gene, CDR1 is MDHEN and CDR2 is SYDVKM. The CDR3: CASSFPQGGVGNIQYF. The CDR3 DNA reads TGTGCCAGCAGTTTCCCACAGGGAGGGGTGGGAAACATTCAGTACTTC. The entire variable domain, with the rest obtained from reference TRBV28 and TRBJ2-4, is as follows: DVKVTQSSRYLVKRTGEKVFLECVQDMDHENMFWYRQDPGLGLRLIYFSYDVKMKEKGDIPEGYSVSREKKERFSLILESASTNQTSMYLCASSFPQGGVGNIQYFGAGTRLSVL.